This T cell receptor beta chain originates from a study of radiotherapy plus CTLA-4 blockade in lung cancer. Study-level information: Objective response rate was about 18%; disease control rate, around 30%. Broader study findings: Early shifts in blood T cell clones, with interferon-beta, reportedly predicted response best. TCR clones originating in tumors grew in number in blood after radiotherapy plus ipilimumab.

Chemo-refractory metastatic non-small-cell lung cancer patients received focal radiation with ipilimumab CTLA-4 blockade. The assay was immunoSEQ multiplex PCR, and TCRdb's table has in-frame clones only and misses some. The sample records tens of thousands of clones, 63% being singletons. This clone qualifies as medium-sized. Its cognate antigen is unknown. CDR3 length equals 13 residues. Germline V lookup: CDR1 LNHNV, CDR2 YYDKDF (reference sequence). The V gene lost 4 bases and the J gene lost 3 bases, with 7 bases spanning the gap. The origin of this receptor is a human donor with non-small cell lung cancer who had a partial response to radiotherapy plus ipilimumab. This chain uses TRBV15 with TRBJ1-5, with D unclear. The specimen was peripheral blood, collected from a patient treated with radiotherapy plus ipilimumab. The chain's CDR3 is CATSTLPNQPQHF. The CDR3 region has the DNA TGTGCCACCAGCACCCTCCCCAATCAGCCCCAGCATTTT.